This paragraph covers one T cell receptor (beta chain) sequence. Its binding antigen is unknown. No quality values exist for individual bases; no much larger clone is one base distant. This specimen belongs to a study of shared clonotypes between healthy human individuals (dated by TCRdb to the early 2020s). With regard to the full study: The cohort included three men and two women between 18 and 49 years of age. Per donor, leukapheresis produced somewhere between about 0.94 and 9.5 billion PBMCs. For each donor, CD4 naive and CD4 memory were each given three plates, CD8 naive was given two plates, and CD8 memory was given one plate. Different laboratories and diverse techniques were used to prepare libraries and sequence TCR repertoires, to increase sequencing depth and limit assay-specific biases. The study deeply sequenced blood TCR repertoires of five healthy adults to estimate repertoire size and the extent of clonotype sharing between individuals.

For the CD8 naive samples, CD45RO-negative cells were positively selected for CCR7, yielding a CD45RA+CCR7+ population from which TemRA cells were excluded. The donors were healthy, HIV-negative adults who had no recently reported acute infections or vaccinations. Only Caucasian adults living in Nashville, Tennessee, USA were represented among the donors. Blood was obtained by leukapheresis, after which PBMCs were separated by Ficoll-Histopaque density gradient centrifugation and cryopreserved in liquid nitrogen vapor phase. Purity and quantity of every magnetically sorted T cell population were checked by analytical flow cytometry. Each sorted fraction had its genomic DNA isolated and then quantified by UV absorbance on a Nanodrop 2000c. Using the deep immunoSEQ assay, TCR CDR3 regions were amplified from genomic DNA by multiplex PCR. Extracted genomic DNA from each cell subset was distributed evenly across all wells of several immunoSEQ 96-well plates, and each plate was treated as a replicate. Each replicate PCR for sorted subsets received around 0.2 ug genomic DNA, equal to about 30,000 T cell genomes. Purified libraries were quantified with a Qubit 3.0 fluorometer, sized on a Bioanalyzer 2100, and re-quantified with the KAPA Library Quantification kit. Every immunoSEQ 96-well plate was sequenced on a separate single-read 150-cycle Illumina NextSeq 550 flow cell. Under the source paper's analysis protocol: Because the immunoSEQ output held only junctional sequences and lacked quality scores, the filtering could not match the filtering applied to full-length reads. Sequences were annotated with PyIR, a Python wrapper for IgBLAST v1.9, using IMGT germline references to assign V/J genes and CDR3. Any read was removed if the V/J assignment was weak (E-value above 1e-6), the CDR3 was missing, or the read contained stop codons, out-of-frame junctions, or ambiguous translated residues. V3J clonotypes were defined as sequences sharing an identical inferred V gene, J gene, and CDR3 amino acid sequence. Percentage overlap between repertoires was computed as shared unique clonotypes divided by the size of the smaller repertoire. RTK rarefaction, the Chao1 estimator, and Recon v2.1 estimates of unobserved clonotypes were used to assess repertoire richness. For all TCRbeta clonotypes obtained by the gDNA method from a few donors, generation probabilities were computed with OLGA. The table was pulled from immuneACCESS by TCRdb, which kept in-frame rearrangements only. Such tables lose some clones; where checked, under half of the loss comes from unresolved V genes, and the rest has no known cause. The V and J calls and the clone size are those of that table, but D and trimming were determined from the DNA. Within this sample are 2 million to 2.5 million clones, with roughly 94% of them counted one time only. The ten largest clones capture 1% to 1.3% of the sample.

Based on the germline V gene (reference sequence), the CDR1 and CDR2 sequences are MNHEY and SMNVEV. The CDR3 goes from the cysteine to the phenylalanine over 14 residues. Only CDR3 DNA remains: 42 bases, in frame from the first base. For this chain, trimming is 7 bases at the V end and 5 bases at the J end, and the number of junction bases without a gene match is 8. The full study reports these points: Larger estimated clonotype richness was generally found for naive subsets than for memory subsets. Sampling was restricted to blood, and TCR repertoires in tissues likely differ from the TCR repertoires found in blood. Incomplete sequencing was indicated by rarefaction of sorted-subset datasets, despite the large sequencing depth. Because the study included a small number of donors, the genetic and exposure-history diversity represented was limited. About 4.5% of naive CD4, 3.5% of naive CD8, approximately 2% of memory CD4, and 0.35% to 0.5% of memory CD8 clonotypes were shared across several donors. Compared with non-shared clonotypes, clonotypes shared by all four sorted-subset donors had higher generation probabilities. Based on pairwise subsampling, the degree of clonotype sharing among donors was expected to be affected by sequencing depth.

The TCR was taken from a man between 18 and 29 years old in good health. The chain employs TRBV27 and TRBJ2-7; the junction holds 10 bases that match TRBD1. The sample taken for sequencing was naive CD8+ T cells sorted from blood. Sample cell subset or site, as interpreted from the label and publication: CD45RA+CCR7+. The CDR3 region reads CASITGTGADEQYF. At the DNA level, the sequence is TGTGCCAGCATTACCGGGACAGGGGCCGACGAGCAGTACTTC.